A single T cell receptor (beta chain) is shown here with its context. This record comes from a study of blood T cell repertoires in COVID-19. Overall study: Acute and convalescent COVID-19 samples came from the United States, Italy and Spain. Sources were T cells, B-cell-depleted T cells, or PBMCs; the material itself was cDNA or gDNA.

In the source study's methods: Estimated nucleated cell counts came from reference gene primer amplification. Profiled with immunoSEQ multiplex PCR; TCRdb holds only in-frame clones, not every one. The DNA gave D and trimming, while V, J and clone size come from that table. The data contain a few hundred thousand clones, less than 85% of them singletons. Sequenced: peripheral blood. The sequence derives from a man between 60 and 70 years old who had recovered from COVID-19.

This chain's CDR3 is CASSGGRGYNEQFF. In DNA, the CDR3 is TGTGCCAGCAGCGGGGGGAGAGGGTACAATGAGCAGTTCTTC. The J gene is TRBJ2-1, the V gene TRBV7-2; maybe TRBD2 (6 bases). This CDR3 comprises 14 residues. Between the trimmed V and J ends, which lost 5 bases and 4 bases, there was a span of 12 bases. Germline V gene data show CDR1 as SGHTA and CDR2 as FQGNSA.